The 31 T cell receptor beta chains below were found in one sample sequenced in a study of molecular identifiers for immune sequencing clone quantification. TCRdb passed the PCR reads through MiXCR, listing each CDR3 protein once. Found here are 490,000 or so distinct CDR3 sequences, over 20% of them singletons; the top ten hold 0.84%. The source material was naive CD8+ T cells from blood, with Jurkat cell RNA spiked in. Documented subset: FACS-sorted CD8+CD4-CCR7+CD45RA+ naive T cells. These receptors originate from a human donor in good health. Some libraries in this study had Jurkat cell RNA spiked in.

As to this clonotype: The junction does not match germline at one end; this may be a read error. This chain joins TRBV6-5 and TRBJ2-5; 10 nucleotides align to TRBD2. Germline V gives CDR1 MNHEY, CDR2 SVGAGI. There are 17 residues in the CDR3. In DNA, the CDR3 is TGTGCCAGCAGGCCCGATGCAGCGGGAGGGCTGGTAGAGACCCAGTGCTTC. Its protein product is CASRPDAAGGLVETQCF.

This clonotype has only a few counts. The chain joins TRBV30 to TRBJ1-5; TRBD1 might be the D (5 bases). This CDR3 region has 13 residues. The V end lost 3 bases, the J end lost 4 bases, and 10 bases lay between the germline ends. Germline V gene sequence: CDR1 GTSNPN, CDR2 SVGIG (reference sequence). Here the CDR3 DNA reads TGTGCCTGGAGCGTTACAGGAAATCAGCCCCAGCATTTT. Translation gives CAWSVTGNQPQHF.

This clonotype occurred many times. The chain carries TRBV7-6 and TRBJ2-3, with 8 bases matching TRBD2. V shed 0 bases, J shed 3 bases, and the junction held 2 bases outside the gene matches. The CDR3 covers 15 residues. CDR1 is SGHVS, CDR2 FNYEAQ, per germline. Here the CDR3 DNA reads TGTGCCAGCAGCTTAGCTAGCGGGAATACAGATACGCAGTATTTT. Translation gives CASSLASGNTDTQYF.

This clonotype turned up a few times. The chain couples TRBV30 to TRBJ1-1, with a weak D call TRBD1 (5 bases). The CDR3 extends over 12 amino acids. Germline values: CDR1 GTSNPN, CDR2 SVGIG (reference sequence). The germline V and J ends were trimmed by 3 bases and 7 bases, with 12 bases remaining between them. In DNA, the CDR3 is TGTGCCTGGAGCCTAGGGACGTATGAAGCTTTCTTT. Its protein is CAWSLGTYEAFF.

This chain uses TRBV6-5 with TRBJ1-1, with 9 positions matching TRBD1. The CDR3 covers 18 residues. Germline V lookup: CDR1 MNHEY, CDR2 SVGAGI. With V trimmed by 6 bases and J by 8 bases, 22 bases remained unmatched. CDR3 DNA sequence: TGTGCCAGCAGCAGACTGCTAAATTCCCCGGGACAGGGTTCGGAAGCTTTCTTT. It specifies CASSRLLNSPGQGSEAFF.

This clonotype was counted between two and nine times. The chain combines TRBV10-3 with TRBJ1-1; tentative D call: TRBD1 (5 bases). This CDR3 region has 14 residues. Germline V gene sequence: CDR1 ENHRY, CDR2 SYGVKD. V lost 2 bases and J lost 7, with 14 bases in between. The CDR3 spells CAISERRDPIEAFF. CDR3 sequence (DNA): TGTGCCATCAGTGAGAGGCGGGACCCTATTGAAGCTTTCTTT.

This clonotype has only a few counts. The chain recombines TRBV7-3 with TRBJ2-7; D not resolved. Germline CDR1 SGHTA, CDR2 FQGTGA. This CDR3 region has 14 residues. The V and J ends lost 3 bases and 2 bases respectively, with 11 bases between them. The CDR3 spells CASSLGYAPYEQYF. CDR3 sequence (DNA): TGTGCCAGCAGCTTGGGATACGCTCCCTACGAGCAGTACTTC.

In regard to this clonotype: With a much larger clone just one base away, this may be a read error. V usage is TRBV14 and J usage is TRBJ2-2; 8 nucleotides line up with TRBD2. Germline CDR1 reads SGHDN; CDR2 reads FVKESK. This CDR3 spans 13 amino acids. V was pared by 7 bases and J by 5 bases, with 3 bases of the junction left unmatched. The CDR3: CASTLAGTGELFF. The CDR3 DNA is TGTGCCAGCACCTTAGCGGGAACCGGGGAGCTGTTTTTT. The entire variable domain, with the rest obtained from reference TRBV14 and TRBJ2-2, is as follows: EAGVTQFPSHSVIEKGQTVTLRCDPISGHDNLYWYRRVMGKEIKFLLHFVKESKQDESGMPNNRFLAERTGGTYSTLKVQPAELEDSGVYFCASTLAGTGELFFGEGSRLTVL.

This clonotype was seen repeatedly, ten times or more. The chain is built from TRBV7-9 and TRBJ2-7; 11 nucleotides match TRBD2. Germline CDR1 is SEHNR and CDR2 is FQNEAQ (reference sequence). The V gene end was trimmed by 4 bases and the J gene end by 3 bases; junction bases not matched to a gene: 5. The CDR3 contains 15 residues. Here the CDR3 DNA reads TGTGCCAGCAGCTCATTAGCGGGGGGGGGCTACGAGCAGTACTTC. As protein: CASSSLAGGGYEQYF.

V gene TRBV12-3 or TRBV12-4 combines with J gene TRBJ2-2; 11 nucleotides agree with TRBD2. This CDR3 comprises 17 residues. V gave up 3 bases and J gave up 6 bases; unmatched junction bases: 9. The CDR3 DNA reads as TGTGCCAGCAGTTTTCCCCCGGGACTAGCGGCCCCCGGGGAGCTGTTTTTT. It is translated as CASSFPPGLAAPGELFF.

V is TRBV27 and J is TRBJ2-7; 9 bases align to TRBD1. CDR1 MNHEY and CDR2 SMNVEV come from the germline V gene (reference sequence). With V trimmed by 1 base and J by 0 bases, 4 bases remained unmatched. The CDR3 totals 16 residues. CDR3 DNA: TGTGCCAGCAGTTTATTGGGACAGGGTCACTCCTACGAGCAGTACTTC. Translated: CASSLLGQGHSYEQYF.

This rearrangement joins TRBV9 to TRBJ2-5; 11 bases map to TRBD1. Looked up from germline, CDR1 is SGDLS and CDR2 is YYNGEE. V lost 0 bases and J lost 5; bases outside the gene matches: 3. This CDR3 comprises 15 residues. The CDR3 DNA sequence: TGTGCCAGCAGCGTAGCTGGGACAGGGGGGGAGACCCAGTACTTC. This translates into CASSVAGTGGETQYF.

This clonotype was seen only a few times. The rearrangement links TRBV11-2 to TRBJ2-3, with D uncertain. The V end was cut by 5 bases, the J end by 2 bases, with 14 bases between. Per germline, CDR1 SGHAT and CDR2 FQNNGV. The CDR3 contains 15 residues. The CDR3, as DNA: TGTGCCAGCAGCGCCGAGCTGGGTGACACAGATACGCAGTATTTT. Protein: CASSAELGDTDTQYF.

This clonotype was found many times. CDR3 in DNA: TGTGCCAGCAGCTTGCTCGGACAGGCTTACACAGATACGCAGTATTTT. Amino acid sequence: CASSLLGQAYTDTQYF. This chain links TRBV5-6 with TRBJ2-3, with 7 bases lining up with TRBD1. With V trimmed by 1 base and J by 2 bases, 7 bases remained unmatched. Germline CDR1 SGHDT, CDR2 YYEEEE. The CDR3 consists of 16 residues.

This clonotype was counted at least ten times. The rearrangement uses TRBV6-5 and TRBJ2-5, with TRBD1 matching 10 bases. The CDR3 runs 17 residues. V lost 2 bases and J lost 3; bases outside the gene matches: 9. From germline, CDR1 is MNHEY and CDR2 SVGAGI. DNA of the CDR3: TGTGCCAGCAGTTACGTTTTGGGACAGGGGCTAGAAGAGACCCAGTACTTC. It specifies CASSYVLGQGLEETQYF.

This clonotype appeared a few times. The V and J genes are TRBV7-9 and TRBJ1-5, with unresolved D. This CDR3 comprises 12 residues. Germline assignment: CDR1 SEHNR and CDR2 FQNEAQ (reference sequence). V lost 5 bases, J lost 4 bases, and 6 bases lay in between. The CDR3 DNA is TGTGCCAGCAGCCCCCAAAATCAGCCCCAGCATTTT. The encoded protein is CASSPQNQPQHF.

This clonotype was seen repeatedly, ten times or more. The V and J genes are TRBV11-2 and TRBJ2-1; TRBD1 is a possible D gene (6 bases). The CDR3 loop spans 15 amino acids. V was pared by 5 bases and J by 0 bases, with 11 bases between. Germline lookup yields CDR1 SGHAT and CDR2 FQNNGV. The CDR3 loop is CASSQGQSSYNEQFF. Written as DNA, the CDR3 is TGTGCCAGCAGCCAAGGACAGAGCTCCTACAATGAGCAGTTCTTC.

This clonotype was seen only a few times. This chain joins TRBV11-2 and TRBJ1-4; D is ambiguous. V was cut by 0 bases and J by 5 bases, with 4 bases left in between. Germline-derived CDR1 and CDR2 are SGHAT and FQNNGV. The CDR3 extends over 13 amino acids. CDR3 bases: TGTGCCAGCAGCTTAGAAGACAATGAAAAACTGTTTTTT. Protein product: CASSLEDNEKLFF.

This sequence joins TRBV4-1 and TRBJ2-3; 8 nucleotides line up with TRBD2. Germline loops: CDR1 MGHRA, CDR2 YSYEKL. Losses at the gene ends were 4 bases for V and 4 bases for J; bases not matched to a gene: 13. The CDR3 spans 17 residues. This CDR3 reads CASSPRFAGGYADTQYF. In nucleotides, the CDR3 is TGCGCCAGCAGCCCTCGGTTTGCGGGGGGATATGCAGATACGCAGTATTTT.

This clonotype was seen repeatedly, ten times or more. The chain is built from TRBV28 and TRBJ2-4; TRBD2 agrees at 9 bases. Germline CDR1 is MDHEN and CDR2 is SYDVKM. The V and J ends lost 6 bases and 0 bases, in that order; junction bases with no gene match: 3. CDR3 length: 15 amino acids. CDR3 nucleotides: TGTGCCAGCAGGCTAGCGGGGCTAGCCAAAAACATTCAGTACTTC. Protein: CASRLAGLAKNIQYF.

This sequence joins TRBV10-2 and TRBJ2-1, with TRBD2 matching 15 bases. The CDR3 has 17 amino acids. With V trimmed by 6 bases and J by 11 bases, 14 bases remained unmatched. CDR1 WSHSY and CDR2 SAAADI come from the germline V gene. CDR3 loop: CASRETGLAGGPGQQFF. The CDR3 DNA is TGCGCCAGCAGGGAGACCGGACTAGCGGGGGGGCCAGGTCAGCAGTTCTTC.

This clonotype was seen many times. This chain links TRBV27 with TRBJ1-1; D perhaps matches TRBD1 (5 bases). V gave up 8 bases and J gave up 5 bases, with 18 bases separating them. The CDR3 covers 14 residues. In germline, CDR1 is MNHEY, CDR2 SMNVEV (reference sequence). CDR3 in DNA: TGTGCCAGCTCCCTGGCGGGGCGGGGAACTGAAGCTTTCTTT. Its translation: CASSLAGRGTEAFF.

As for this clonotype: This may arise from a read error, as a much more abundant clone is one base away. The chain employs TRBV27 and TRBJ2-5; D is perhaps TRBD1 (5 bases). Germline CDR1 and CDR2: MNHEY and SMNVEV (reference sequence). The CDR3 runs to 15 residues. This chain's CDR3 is CASRLDIGPGQTQCF. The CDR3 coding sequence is TGTGCCAGCCGCCTGGACATTGGCCCCGGTCAGACCCAGTGCTTC.

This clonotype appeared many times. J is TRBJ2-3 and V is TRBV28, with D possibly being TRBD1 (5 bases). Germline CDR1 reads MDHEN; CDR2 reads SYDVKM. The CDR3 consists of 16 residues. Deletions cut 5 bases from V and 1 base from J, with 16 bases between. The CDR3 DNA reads TGTGCCAGCAGTGCGCTCAGGGCCCGGGGCACAGATACGCAGTATTTT. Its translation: CASSALRARGTDTQYF.

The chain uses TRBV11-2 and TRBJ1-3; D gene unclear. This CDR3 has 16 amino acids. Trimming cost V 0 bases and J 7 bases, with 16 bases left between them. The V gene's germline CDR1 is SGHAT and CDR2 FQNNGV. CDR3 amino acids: CASSLDVQGLGNTIYF. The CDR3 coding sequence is TGTGCCAGCAGCTTAGACGTCCAAGGTCTGGGTAACACCATATATTTT.

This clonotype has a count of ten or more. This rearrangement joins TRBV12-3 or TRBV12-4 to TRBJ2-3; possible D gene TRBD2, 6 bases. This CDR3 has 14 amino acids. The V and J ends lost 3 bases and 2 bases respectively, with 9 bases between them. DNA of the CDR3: TGTGCCAGCAGTTTCGGGACTTTCACAGATACGCAGTATTTT. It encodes CASSFGTFTDTQYF.

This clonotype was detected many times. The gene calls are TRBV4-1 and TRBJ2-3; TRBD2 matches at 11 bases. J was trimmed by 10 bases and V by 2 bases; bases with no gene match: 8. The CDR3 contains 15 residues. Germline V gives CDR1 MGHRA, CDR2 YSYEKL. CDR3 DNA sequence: TGCGCCAGCAGCCAATTAGCGGGGGGGCCTCGTGCGCAGTATTTT. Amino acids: CASSQLAGGPRAQYF.

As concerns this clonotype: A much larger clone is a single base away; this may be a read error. The CDR3 DNA reads TGTGCCAGCAGCTTGCGGCAGGGAGAGACCCAGTACTTC. Translating it yields CASSLRQGETQYF. The V gene is TRBV5-3, the J gene TRBJ2-5; maybe TRBD1 (5 bases). TRBV5-3 is an open reading frame whose function is uncertain. This CDR3 comprises 13 residues.

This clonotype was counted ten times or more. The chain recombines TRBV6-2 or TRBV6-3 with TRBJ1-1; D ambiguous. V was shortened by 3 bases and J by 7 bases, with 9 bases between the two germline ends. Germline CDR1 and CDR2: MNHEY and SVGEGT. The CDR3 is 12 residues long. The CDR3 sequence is CASSYRTDEAFF. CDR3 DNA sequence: TGTGCCAGCAGTTATAGGACGGATGAAGCTTTCTTT.

DNA for the CDR3: TGTGCCAGCAGGGAAGGGCTAGCGGGAGGTCTCCAAGAGACCCAGTACTTC. Translating it yields CASREGLAGGLQETQYF. V and J are TRBV25-1 and TRBJ2-5; TRBD2 matches at 11 bases. J gave up 1 base and V 6 bases, and 10 bases lay outside the gene matches. Germline CDR1 is MGHDK and CDR2 is SYGVNS. The CDR3 is 17 residues long.

Written as DNA, the CDR3 is TGTGCCAGCAGCTCGGGACTAGCGCCCCCCGGGGGATACGAGCAGTACTTC. The encoded protein is CASSSGLAPPGGYEQYF. The chain combines TRBV7-9 with TRBJ2-7; TRBD2 matches at 10 bases. Germline-derived CDR1 and CDR2 are SEHNR and FQNEAQ (reference sequence). Unmatched junction bases numbered 13, after V lost 4 bases and J lost 4 bases. The CDR3 extends over 17 amino acids. The variable domain in full, with the rest retrieved from reference TRBV7-9 and TRBJ2-7, is DTGVSQNPRHKITKRGQNVTFRCDPISEHNRLYWYRQTLGQGPEFLTYFQNEAQLEKSRLLSDRFSAERPKGSFSTLEIQRTEQGDSAMYLCASSSGLAPPGGYEQYFGPGTRLTVT.